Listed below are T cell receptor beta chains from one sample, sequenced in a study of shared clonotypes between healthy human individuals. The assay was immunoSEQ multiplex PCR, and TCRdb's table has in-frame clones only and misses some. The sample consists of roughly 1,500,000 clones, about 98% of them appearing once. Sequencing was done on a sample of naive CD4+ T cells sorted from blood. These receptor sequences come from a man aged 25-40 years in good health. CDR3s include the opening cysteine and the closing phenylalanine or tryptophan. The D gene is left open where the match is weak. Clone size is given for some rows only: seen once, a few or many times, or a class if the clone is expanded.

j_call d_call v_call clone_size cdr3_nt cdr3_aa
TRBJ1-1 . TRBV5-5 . TGTGCCAGCAGCTTCACCTATGGGAGGAACACTGAAGCTTTCTTT CASSFTYGRNTEAFF
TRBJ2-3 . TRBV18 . TGTGCCAGCTCACCAGGGACAGATACGCAGTATTTT CASSPGTDTQYF
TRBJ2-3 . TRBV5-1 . TGCGCCAGCAGCTTGGCCCGGGGACAAGTGTTAGATACGCAGTATTTT CASSLARGQVLDTQYF
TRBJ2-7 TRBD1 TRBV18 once TGTGCCAGCTCTATGGGACAGATGACCTACGCGCAGTACTTC CASSMGQMTYAQYF
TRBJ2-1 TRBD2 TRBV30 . TGTGCCTGGAGTGTAATCCCGTGGGGAGTAGCGGGAGGGAATGAGCAGTTCTTC CAWSVIPWGVAGGNEQFF
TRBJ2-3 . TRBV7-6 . TGTGCCAGCAGCTTAGCGAGCGGGTACACAGATACGCAGTATTTT CASSLASGYTDTQYF
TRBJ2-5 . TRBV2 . TGTGCCAGCAGTGCCGCACCGATCCTGGGTGCGGGAGAGACCCAGTACTTC CASSAAPILGAGETQYF
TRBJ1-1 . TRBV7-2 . TGTGCCAGCAGCTGGGCCGGGGGGAACACTGAAGCTTTCTTT CASSWAGGNTEAFF
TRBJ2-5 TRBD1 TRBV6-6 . TGTGCCACCGGGACAGGGCCTGGGGAGACCCAGTACTTC CATGTGPGETQYF
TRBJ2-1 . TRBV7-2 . TGTGCCAGCAGTAGACTAGGCTCCTACAATGAGCAGTTCTTC CASSRLGSYNEQFF
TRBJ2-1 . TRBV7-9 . TGTGCCAGCAGCTTAGATACTAGCCCGTACAATGAGCAGTTCTTC CASSLDTSPYNEQFF
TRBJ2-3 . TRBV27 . TGTGCCAGCAGTTTTTTTGGAGATACGCAGTATTTT CASSFFGDTQYF
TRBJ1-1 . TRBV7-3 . TGTGCCAGCAGCTTAGTGGGCGTTGTTTTCTTT CASSLVGVVFF
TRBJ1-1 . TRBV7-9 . TGTGCCAGCAGCTTACTTCTGGGGGCTGAAGCTTTCTTT CASSLLLGAEAFF
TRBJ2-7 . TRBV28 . TGTGCCAGCAGTTTATCGGAGGGAGTTAGTAGGTTTTACGAGAGGGCCTACGAGCAGTACTTC CASSLSEGVSRFYERAYEQYF
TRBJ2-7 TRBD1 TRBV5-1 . TGCGCCAGCAGCGTGACAGGGAACTCCTACGAGCAGTACTTC CASSVTGNSYEQYF
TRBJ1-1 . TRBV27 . TGTGCCAGCAGTTTATCGCGGGAAATCACTGAAGCTTTCTTT CASSLSREITEAFF
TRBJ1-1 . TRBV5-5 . TGTGCCAGCAGCTTTGCAGCCATGAACACTGAAGCTTTCTTT CASSFAAMNTEAFF
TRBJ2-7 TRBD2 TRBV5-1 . TGCGCCAGCAGCTTGGCGGGACTAGTGGGATACGAGCAGTACTTC CASSLAGLVGYEQYF
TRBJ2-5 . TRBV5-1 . TGCGCCAGCAGCTTGATGGCTAGCCGGGAGGAGACCCAGTACTTC CASSLMASREETQYF
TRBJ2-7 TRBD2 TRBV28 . TGTGCCAGCAGTTTACTTAGCGGGAGGGCCTACGAGCAGTACTTC CASSLLSGRAYEQYF
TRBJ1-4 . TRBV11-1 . TGTGCCAGCAGCTTAGGACCCGCCGAGGGAAAACTGTTTTTT CASSLGPAEGKLFF
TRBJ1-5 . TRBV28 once TGTGCCAGCAGTTTAGGGCAGGTCAATCAGCCCCAGCATTTT CASSLGQVNQPQHF
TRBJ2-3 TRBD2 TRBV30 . TGTGCCTTCCGGACTAGCGGGCCCCTCTCGAATACGCAGTATTTT CAFRTSGPLSNTQYF
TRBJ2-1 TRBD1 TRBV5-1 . TGCGCCAGCAGCGTACTACAGGGGGCGCTTTTCTTC CASSVLQGALFF
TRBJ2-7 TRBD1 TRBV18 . TGTGCCAGCTCACCGAACCGGGACAGAACCTACGAGCAGTACTTC CASSPNRDRTYEQYF
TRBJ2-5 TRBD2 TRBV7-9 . TGTGCCAGCAGCCTCGGACTAGCGGGAGTGGAGACCCAGTACTTC CASSLGLAGVETQYF
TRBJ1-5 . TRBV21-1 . TGTGCCAGCCGGGGGAGGCGCAATCAGCCCCAGCATTTT CASRGRRNQPQHF
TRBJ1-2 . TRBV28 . TGTGCCAGCAGTTTACCGCGGCAGGGCAAAGGCTACACCTTC CASSLPRQGKGYTF